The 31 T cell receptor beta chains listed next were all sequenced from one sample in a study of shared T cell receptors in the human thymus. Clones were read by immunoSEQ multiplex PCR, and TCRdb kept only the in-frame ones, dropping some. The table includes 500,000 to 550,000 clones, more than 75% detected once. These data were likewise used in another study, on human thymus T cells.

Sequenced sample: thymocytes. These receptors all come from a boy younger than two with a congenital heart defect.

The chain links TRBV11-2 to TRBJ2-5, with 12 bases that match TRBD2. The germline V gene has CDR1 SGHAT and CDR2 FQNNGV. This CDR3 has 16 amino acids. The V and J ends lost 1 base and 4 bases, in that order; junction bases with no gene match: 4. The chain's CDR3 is CASSLGLAGGRETQYF. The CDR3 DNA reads TGTGCCAGCAGCTTAGGCCTAGCGGGAGGGAGAGAGACCCAGTACTTC.

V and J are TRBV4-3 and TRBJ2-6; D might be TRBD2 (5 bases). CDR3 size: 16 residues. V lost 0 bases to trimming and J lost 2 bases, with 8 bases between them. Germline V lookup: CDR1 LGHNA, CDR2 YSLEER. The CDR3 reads CASSQEEGAGANVLTF. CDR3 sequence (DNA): TGCGCCAGCAGCCAAGAAGAGGGAGCTGGGGCCAACGTCCTGACTTTC.

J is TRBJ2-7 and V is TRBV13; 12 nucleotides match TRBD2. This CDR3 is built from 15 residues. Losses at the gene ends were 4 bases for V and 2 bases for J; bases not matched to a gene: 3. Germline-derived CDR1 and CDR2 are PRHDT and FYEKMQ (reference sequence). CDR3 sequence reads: CASSSTSGRPYEQYF. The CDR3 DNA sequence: TGTGCCAGCAGCTCCACTAGCGGGAGGCCCTACGAGCAGTACTTC.

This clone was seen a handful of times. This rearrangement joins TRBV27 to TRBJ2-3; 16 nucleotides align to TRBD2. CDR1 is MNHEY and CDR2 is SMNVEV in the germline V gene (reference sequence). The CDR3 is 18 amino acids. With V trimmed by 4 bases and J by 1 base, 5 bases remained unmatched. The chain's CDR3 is CASSSGTSGRGGTDTQYF. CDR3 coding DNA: TGTGCCAGCAGTTCGGGGACTAGCGGGAGGGGGGGCACAGATACGCAGTATTTT.

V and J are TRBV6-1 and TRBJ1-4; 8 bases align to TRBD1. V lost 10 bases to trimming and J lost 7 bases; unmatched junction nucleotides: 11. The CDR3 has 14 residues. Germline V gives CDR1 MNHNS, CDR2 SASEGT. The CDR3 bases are TGTGCCACCATTCCAGGACAGGGTTGTGAAAAACTGTTTTTT. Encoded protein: CATIPGQGCEKLFF.

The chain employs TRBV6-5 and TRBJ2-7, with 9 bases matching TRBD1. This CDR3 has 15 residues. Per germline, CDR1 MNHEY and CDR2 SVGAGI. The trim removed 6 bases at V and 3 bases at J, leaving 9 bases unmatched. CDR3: CASSLRWGQGYEQYF. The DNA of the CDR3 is TGTGCCAGCAGCCTCCGGTGGGGACAGGGCTACGAGCAGTACTTC.

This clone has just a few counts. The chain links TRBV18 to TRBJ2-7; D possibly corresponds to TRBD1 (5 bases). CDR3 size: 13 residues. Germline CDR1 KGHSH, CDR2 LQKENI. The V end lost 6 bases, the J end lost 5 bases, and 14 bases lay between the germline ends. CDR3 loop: CASSPKGVHEQYF. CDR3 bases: TGTGCCAGCTCCCCAAAAGGGGTACACGAGCAGTACTTC.

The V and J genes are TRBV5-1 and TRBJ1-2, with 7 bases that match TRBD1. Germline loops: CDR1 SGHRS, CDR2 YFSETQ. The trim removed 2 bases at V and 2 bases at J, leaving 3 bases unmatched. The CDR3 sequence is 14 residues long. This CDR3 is CASSFVRGNYGYTF. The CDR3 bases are TGCGCCAGCAGCTTCGTCAGGGGGAACTATGGCTACACCTTC.

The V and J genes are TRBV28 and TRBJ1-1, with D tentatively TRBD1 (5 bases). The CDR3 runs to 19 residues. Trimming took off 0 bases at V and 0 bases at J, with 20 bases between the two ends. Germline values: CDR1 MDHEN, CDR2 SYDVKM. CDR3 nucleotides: TGTGCCAGCAGTTTATGGGGGGGTGTAGCGAGGGGAATGAACACTGAAGCTTTCTTT. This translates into CASSLWGGVARGMNTEAFF. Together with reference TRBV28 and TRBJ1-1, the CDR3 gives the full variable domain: DVKVTQSSRYLVKRTGEKVFLECVQDMDHENMFWYRQDPGLGLRLIYFSYDVKMKEKGDIPEGYSVSREKKERFSLILESASTNQTSMYLCASSLWGGVARGMNTEAFFGQGTRLTVV.

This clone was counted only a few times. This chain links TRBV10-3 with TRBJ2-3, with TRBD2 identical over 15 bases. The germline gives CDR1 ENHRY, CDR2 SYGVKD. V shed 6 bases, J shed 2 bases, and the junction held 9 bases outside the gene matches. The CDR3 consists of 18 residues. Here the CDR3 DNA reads TGTGCCATCAGGGGGACTAGCGGGAGGCGTTCCTCCACAGATACGCAGTATTTT. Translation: CAIRGTSGRRSSTDTQYF.

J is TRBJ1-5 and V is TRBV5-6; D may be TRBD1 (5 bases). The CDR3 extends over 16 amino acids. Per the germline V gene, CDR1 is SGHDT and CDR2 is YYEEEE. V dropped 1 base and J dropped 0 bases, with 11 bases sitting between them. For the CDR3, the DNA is TGTGCCAGCAGCTTGTTGGGGGGAAATAGCAATCAGCCCCAGCATTTT. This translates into CASSLLGGNSNQPQHF.

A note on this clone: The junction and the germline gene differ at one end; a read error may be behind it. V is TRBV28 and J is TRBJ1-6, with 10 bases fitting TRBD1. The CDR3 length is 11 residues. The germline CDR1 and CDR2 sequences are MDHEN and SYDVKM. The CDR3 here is CASSRGTGENF. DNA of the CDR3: TGTGCCAGCAGTCGCGGGACAGGGGAAAACTTT.

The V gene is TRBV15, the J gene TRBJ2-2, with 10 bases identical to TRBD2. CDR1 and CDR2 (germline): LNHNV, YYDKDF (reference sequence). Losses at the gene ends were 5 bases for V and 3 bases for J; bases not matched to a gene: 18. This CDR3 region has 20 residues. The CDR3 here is CATSSLPLLLAGVDTGELFF. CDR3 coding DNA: TGTGCCACCAGCTCCCTCCCCCTCCTCCTAGCGGGAGTGGACACCGGGGAGCTGTTTTTT.

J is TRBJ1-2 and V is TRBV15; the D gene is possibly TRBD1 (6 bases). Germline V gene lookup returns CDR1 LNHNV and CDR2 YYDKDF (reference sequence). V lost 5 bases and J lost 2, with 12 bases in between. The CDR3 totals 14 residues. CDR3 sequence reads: CATSVHRENYGYTF. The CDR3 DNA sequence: TGTGCCACCAGCGTCCACAGGGAAAACTATGGCTACACCTTC.

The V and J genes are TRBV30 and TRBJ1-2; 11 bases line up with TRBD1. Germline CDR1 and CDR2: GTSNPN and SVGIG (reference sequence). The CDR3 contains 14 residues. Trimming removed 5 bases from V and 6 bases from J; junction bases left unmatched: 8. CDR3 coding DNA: TGTGCCTGGGGGCCGGACAGGGGGCTGAATGGCTACACCTTC. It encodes CAWGPDRGLNGYTF. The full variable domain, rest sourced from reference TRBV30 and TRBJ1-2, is SQTIHQWPATLVQPVGSPLSLECTVEGTSNPNLYWYRQAAGRGLQLLFYSVGIGQISSEVPQNLSASRPQDRQFILSSKKLLLSDSGFYLCAWGPDRGLNGYTFGSGTRLTVV.

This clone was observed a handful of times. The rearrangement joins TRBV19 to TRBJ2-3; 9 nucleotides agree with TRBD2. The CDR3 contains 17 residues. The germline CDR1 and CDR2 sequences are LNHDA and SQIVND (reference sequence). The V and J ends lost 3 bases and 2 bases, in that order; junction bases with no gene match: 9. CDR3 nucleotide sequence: TGTGCCAGTAGTATTGGTCTAGCGGGACCGTACACAGATACGCAGTATTTT. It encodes CASSIGLAGPYTDTQYF.

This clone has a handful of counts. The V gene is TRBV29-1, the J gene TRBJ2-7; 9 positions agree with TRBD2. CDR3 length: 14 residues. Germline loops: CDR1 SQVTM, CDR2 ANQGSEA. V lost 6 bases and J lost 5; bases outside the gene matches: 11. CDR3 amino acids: CSVPAGTSSDEQYF. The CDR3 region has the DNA TGCAGCGTGCCGGCCGGGACTAGCTCGGACGAGCAGTACTTC.

This chain's CDR3 is CSVERPRGLQETQYF. The CDR3 DNA follows: TGCAGCGTTGAAAGGCCGAGGGGGCTCCAAGAGACCCAGTACTTC. J is TRBJ2-5 and V is TRBV29-1; 7 bases are shared with TRBD1. CDR3 length: 15 amino acids. Germline V gene data show CDR1 as SQVTM and CDR2 as ANQGSEA. Trimming cost V 2 bases and J 1 base; bases outside gene matches: 7.

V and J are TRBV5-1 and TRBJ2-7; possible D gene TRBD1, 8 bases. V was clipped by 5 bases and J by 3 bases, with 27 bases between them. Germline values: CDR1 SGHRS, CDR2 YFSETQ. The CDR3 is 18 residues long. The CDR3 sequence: CASRRAGDRRGGSYEQYF. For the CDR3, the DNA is TGCGCCAGCAGGCGGGCAGGGGACAGGAGGGGGGGCAGCTACGAGCAGTACTTC.

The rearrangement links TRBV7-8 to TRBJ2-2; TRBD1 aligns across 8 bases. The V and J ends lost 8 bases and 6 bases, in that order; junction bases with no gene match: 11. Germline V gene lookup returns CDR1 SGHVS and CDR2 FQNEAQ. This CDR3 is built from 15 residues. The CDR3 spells CASQGAPRVAGELFF. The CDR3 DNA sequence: TGTGCCAGCCAGGGGGCGCCCCGAGTGGCCGGGGAGCTGTTTTTT.

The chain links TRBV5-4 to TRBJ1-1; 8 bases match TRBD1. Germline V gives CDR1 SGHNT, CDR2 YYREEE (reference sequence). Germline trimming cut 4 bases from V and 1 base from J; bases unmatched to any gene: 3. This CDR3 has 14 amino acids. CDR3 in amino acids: CASSRTGRNTEAFF. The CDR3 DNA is TGTGCCAGCAGCCGGACAGGGCGGAACACTGAAGCTTTCTTT. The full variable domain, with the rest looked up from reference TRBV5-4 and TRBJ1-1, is ETGVTQSPTHLIKTRGQQVTLRCSSQSGHNTVSWYQQALGQGPQFIFQYYREEENGRGNFPPRFSGLQFPNYSSELNVNALELDDSALYLCASSRTGRNTEAFFGQGTRLTVV.

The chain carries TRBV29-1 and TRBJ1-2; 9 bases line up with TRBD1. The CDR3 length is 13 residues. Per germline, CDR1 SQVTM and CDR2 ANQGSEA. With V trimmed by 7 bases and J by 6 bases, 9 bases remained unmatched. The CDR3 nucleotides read TGCAGCGCTACAGGGGGCGGAGGTAATGGCTACACCTTC. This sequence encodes CSATGGGGNGYTF.

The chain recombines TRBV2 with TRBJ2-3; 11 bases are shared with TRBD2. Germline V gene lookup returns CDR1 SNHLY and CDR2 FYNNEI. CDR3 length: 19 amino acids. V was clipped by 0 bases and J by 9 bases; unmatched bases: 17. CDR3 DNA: TGTGCCAGCAGTGAAGCCCGGGGAATTCTAGCGGGAGGCTTCATAACGCAGTATTTT. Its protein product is CASSEARGILAGGFITQYF.

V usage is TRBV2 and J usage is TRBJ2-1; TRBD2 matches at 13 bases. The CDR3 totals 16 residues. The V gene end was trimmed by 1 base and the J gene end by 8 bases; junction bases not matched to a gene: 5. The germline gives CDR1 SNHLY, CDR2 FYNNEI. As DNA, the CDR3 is TGTGCCAGCAGTGAAGGGACTAGCGGGAGTATCCATGAGCAGTTCTTC. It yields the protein CASSEGTSGSIHEQFF.

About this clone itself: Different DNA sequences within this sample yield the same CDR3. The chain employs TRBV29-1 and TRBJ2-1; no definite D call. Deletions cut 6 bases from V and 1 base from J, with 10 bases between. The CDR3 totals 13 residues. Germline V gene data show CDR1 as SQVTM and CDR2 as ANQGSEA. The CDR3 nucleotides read TGCAGCGTCCCCGGGTCTTCCTACAATGAGCAGTTCTTC. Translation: CSVPGSSYNEQFF.

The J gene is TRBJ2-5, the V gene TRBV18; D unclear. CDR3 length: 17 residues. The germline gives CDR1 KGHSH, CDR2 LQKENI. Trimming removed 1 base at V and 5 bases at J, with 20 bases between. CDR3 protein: CASSPRPHMGPWETQYF. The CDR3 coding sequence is TGTGCCAGCTCACCACGTCCCCATATGGGCCCTTGGGAGACCCAGTACTTC. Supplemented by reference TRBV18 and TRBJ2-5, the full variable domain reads NAGVMQNPRHLVRRRGQEARLRCSPMKGHSHVYWYRQLPEEGLKFMVYLQKENIIDESGMPKERFSAEFPKEGPSILRIQQVVRGDSAAYFCASSPRPHMGPWETQYFGPGTRLLVL.

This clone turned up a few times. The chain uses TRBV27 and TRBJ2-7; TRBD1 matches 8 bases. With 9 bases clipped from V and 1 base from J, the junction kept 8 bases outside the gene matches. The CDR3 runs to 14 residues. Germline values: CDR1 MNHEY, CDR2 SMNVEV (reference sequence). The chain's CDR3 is CARDGGQVSYEQYF. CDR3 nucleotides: TGTGCCAGGGACGGGGGACAGGTATCCTACGAGCAGTACTTC.

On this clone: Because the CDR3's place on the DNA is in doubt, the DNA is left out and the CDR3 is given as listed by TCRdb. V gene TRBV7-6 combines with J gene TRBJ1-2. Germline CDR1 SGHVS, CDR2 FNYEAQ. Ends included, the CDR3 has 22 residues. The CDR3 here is CASSGGGGILYGYTFGSDGYTF.

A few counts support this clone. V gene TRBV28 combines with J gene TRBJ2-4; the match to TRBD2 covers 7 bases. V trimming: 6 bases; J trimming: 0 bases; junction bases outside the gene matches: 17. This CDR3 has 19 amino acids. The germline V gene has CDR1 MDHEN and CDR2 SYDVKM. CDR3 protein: CASSREDTGYYLAKNIQYF. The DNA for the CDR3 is TGTGCCAGCAGCCGGGAGGATACGGGATACTACCTAGCCAAAAACATTCAGTACTTC.

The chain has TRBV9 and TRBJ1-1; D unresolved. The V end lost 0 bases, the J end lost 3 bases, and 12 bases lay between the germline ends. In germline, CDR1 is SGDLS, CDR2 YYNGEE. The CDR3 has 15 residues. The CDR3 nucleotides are TGTGCCAGCAGCGTAGTAGCGGCTCGGGACACTGAAGCTTTCTTT. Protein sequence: CASSVVAARDTEAFF.

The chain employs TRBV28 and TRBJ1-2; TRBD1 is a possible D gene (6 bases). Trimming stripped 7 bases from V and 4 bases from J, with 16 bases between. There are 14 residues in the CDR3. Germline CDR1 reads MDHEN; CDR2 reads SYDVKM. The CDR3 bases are TGTGCCAGCACCTTGGGGCGGGGGGCCTATGGCTACACCTTC. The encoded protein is CASTLGRGAYGYTF.